This TCR beta chain was sequenced for a study of blood T cell repertoires in COVID-19 (dated by TCRdb to the early 2020s). Notes on the research overall: Collaborator samples came from the United States, Italy and Spain and covered acute and convalescent phases of COVID-19. The samples were drawn from the first 160 participants of the ongoing ImmuneRACE study and from 950 to 1,500 subjects provided by 6 global collaborators. The material from the prospective study consisted of cDNA or gDNA derived from T cells, B-cell-depleted T cells, or PBMCs. The dataset comprised deeply sampled blood TCRbeta repertoires from subjects exposed to, actively infected with, or recovered from COVID-19. Sample metadata almost always included a de-identified subject ID, COVID-19 status, age in years and sex. Where HLA class I and class II types were available, the types were taken from metadata supplied by the sample provider, not from assay-based typing. The repertoires were released in a freely available public database intended as a resource for research on the immune response to SARS-CoV-2. Findings and caveats that apply to the study as a whole: The quantity of clinical and demographic metadata differed by source and by participant and was supplied without curation.

TCRbeta CDR3 regions were amplified from genomic DNA using the immunoSEQ Assay, a bias-controlled multiplex PCR. Regarding the original processing steps: The number of nucleated cells in each sample was estimated by amplification of reference gene primers within the assay. Sequence reads were collapsed and filtered to measure the absolute abundance of every unique TCRbeta CDR3 rearrangement. For each sample, productive Simpson clonality was calculated as the square root of Simpson's diversity index over productive rearrangements. Drawn from immuneACCESS, this table holds only the in-frame rearrangements with V and J called that TCRdb kept. Clones are partly lost; checked studies trace under half to an unresolved V gene and leave the rest unexplained. V and J calls and clone size follow that table, whereas D and trimming were derived from the DNA. The sample contains 390,000 or so clones, 75% to 90% of them found a single time. The ten largest clonotypes hold less than 1.2% of the sample.

In the prospective study, participants were about 18 to 95 years old, resided in about two dozen geographic areas of the United States, and were enrolled through a virtual design. In the prospective study, participants were assigned to cohorts based on the clinical history participants reported in a screening survey and a study questionnaire. ImmuneRACE Cohort 3 recovered participants were defined by two consecutive negative NP/OP PCR tests, healthcare professional clearance, or symptom resolution. In the prospective study, mobile phlebotomists collected whole blood, serum and a nasopharyngeal or oropharyngeal swab from each participant. Additional blood draws and questionnaires over an approximately 2-month period could optionally be provided by prospective study participants. Prospective study blood samples were shipped either frozen or at room temperature before DNA extraction. Its CDR3 holds 17 amino acids, cysteine through phenylalanine. Only the CDR3 DNA is retained, 51 bases long and in frame from the first base. Looking up the germline V gene yields CDR1 SGHTA and CDR2 FQGTGA. V has 5 bases trimmed and J has 0 bases trimmed; junction bases matching no gene number 11.

A word on this clone: The target of this receptor is not known. The input lacks base qualities; no much larger clone sits a single base away.

The rearrangement combines TRBV7-3 with TRBJ2-3, and TRBD2 aligns with 7 junction nucleotides. The sequence was collected from a man between 18 and 29 years old who had recovered from COVID-19. Sequenced material: PBMCs or T cells enriched from blood (not recorded which). The CDR3 in this case is CASSLRAGRDSTDTQYF. The nucleotide sequence is TGTGCCAGCAGCCTTAGAGCGGGGAGGGATAGCACAGATACGCAGTATTTT. The entire variable domain, with the stretches around the CDR3 drawn from the reference TRBV7-3 and TRBJ2-3 proteins, is GAGVSQTPSNKVTEKGKYVELRCDPISGHTALYWYRQSLGQGPEFLIYFQGTGAADDSGLPNDRFFAVRPEGSVSTLKIQRTERGDSAVYLCASSLRAGRDSTDTQYFGPGTRLTVL.